The T cell receptor (beta chain) described here comes from a study of Tregs in tolerant kidney transplant recipients. The repertoire was sequenced with immunoSEQ multiplex PCR; TCRdb's copy has only in-frame clones and lacks some. This sample's table reports around 48,000 clones. Comment on this clone: What it binds is unknown. The CDR3 extends 3 residues past the end of the read, so its final part is completed from the germline J gene.

Study results and limitations: Antigen-driven expansion was suggested because donor-specific Tregs expanded more than all Tregs in tolerant patients. Changing PCR primers prevented nucleotide comparison between some patients' samples.

The CDR3 runs to 14 residues. CDR1 and CDR2 (germline): SGHVS, FQNEAQ. V shed 7 bases and J shed 5 bases, with 18 bases lying between them. Sequences were derived from CD4+ T cells from blood, sampled before the transplant. The chain links TRBV7-8 to TRBJ2-7; D unclear. This TCR was recovered from a human donor who received a combined kidney and bone marrow transplant. The CDR3 region is CASTSGRIVDEQYF. The CDR3 DNA, read in part, is TGTGCCAGCACCTCAGGAAGGATCGTCGACGAG.